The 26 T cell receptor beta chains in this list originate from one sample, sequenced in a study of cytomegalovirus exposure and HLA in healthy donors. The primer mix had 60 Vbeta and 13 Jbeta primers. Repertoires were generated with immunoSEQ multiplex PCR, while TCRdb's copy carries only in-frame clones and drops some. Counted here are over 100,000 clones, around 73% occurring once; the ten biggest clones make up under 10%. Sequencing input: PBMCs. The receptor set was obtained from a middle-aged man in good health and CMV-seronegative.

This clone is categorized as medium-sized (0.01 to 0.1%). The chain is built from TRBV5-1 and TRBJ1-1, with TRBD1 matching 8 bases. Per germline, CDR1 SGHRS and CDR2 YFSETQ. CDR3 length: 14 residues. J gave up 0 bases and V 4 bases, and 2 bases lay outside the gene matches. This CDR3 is CASSNRGLNTEAFF. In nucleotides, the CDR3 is TGCGCCAGCAGCAACAGGGGGTTGAACACTGAAGCTTTCTTT.

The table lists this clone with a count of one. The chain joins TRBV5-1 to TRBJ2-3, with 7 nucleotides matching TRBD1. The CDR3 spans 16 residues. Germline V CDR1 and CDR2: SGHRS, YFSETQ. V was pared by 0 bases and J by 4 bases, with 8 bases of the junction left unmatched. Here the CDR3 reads CASSLGDSQGADTQYF. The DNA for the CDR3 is TGCGCCAGCAGCTTGGGGGACAGCCAAGGGGCAGATACGCAGTATTTT.

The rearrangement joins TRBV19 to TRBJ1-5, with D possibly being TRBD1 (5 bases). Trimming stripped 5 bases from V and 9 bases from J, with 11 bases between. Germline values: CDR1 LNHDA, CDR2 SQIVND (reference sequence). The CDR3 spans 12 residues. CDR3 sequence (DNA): TGTGCCAGTAGTTTAGGGCAGGGGCCCCAGCATTTT. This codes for CASSLGQGPQHF.

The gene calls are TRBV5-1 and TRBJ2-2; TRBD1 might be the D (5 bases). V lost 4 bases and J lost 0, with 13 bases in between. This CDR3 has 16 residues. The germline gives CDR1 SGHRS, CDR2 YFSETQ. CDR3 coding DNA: TGCGCCAGCAGCCTAGGACACACGGCGAACACCGGGGAGCTGTTTTTT. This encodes CASSLGHTANTGELFF.

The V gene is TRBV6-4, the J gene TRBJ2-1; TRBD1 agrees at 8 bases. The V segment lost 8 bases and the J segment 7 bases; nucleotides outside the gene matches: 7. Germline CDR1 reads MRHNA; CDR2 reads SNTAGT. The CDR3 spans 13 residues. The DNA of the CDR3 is TGTGCCAGCGGTTCAGGGGGCTTGAATGAGCAGTTCTTC. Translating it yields CASGSGGLNEQFF.

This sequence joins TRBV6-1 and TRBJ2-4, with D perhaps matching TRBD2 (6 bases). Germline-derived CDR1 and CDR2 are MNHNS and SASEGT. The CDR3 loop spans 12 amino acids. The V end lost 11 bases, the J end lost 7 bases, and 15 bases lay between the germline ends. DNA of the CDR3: TGTGCCGCGGAGGGACGATTTAACATTCAGTACTTC. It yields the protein CAAEGRFNIQYF.

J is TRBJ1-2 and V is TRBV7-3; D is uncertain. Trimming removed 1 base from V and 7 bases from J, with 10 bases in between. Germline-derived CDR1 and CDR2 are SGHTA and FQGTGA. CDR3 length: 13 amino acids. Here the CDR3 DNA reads TGTGCCAGCAGCTTAATGGAGGGTTTTGGCTACACCTTC. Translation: CASSLMEGFGYTF.

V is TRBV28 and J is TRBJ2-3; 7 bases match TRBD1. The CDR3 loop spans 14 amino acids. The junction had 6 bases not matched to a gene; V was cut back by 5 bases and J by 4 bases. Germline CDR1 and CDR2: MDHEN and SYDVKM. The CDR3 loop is CASSTDRVPDTQYF. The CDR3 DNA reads TGTGCCAGCAGTACCGACAGGGTCCCAGATACGCAGTATTTT. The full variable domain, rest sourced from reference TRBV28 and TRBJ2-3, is DVKVTQSSRYLVKRTGEKVFLECVQDMDHENMFWYRQDPGLGLRLIYFSYDVKMKEKGDIPEGYSVSREKKERFSLILESASTNQTSMYLCASSTDRVPDTQYFGPGTRLTVL.

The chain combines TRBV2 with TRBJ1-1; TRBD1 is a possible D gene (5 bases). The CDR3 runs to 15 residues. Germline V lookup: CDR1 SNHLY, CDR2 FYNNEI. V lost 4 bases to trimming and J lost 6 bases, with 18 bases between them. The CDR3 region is CASSVFGREVAEAFF. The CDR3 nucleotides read TGTGCCAGCAGTGTTTTCGGCAGGGAGGTCGCTGAAGCTTTCTTT.

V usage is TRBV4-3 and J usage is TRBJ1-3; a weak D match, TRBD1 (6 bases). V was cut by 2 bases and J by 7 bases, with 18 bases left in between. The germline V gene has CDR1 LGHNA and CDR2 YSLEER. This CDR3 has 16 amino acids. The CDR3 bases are TGCGCCAGCAGCCAATATCCTACAGGGTTAGGGAACACCATATATTTT. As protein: CASSQYPTGLGNTIYF.

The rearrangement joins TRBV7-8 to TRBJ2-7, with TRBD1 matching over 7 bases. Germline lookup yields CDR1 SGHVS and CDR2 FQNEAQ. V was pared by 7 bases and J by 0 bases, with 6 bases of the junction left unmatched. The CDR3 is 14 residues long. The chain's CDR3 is CASIQTGYSYEQYF. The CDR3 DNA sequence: TGTGCCAGCATCCAGACAGGGTACTCCTACGAGCAGTACTTC. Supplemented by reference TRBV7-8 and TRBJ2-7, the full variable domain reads GAGVSQSPRYKVAKRGQDVALRCDPISGHVSLFWYQQALGQGPEFLTYFQNEAQLDKSGLPSDRFFAERPEGSVSTLKIQRTQQEDSAVYLCASIQTGYSYEQYFGPGTRLTVT.

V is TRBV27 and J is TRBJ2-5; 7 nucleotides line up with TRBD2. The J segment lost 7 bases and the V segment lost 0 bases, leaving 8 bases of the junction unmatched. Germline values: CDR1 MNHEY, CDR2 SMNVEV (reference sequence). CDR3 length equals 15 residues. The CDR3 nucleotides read TGTGCCAGCAGTTTATCGACTAGCAATGCAGGGACCCAGTACTTC. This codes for CASSLSTSNAGTQYF.

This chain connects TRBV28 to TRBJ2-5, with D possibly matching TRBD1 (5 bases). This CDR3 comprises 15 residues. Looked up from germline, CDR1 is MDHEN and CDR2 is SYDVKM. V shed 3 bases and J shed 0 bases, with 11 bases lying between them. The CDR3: CASSFRGLYQETQYF. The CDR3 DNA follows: TGTGCCAGCAGTTTTAGGGGCCTGTACCAAGAGACCCAGTACTTC.

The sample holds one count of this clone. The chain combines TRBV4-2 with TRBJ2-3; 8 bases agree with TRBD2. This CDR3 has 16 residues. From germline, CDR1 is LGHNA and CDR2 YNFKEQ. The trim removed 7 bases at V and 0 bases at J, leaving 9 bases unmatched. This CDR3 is CASTGGGRESTDTQYF. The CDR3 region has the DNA TGTGCCAGCACCGGGGGGGGCCGAGAAAGCACAGATACGCAGTATTTT.

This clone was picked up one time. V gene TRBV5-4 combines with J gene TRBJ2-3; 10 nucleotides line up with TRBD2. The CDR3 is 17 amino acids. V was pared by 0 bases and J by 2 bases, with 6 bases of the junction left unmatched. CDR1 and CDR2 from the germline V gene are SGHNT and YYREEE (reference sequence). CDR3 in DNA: TGTGCCAGCAGCTTGGGGGTTAGCGGGGGGTTCACAGATACGCAGTATTTT. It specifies CASSLGVSGGFTDTQYF.

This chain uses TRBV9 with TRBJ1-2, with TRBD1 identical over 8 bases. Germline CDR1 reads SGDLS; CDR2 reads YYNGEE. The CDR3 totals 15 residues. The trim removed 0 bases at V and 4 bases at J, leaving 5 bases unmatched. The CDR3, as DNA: TGTGCCAGCAGCGTAGGAACGACAGGGGTCTATGGCTACACCTTC. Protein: CASSVGTTGVYGYTF.

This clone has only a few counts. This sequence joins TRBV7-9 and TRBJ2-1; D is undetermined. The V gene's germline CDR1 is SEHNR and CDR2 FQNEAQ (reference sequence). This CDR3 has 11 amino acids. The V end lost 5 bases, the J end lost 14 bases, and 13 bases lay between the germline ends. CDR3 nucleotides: TGTGCCAGCAGCCCATCGGCGGTAAAGTTCTTC. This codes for CASSPSAVKFF.

CDR3 DNA: TGTGCCAGCAGCTTAAAGCCCACTGAAGCTTTCTTT. Amino acids: CASSLKPTEAFF. V and J are TRBV7-2 and TRBJ1-1; D remains unclear. Trimming took 2 bases from V and 4 from J, leaving 5 bases between them. The CDR3 contains 12 residues. Germline CDR1 and CDR2: SGHTA and FQGNSA.

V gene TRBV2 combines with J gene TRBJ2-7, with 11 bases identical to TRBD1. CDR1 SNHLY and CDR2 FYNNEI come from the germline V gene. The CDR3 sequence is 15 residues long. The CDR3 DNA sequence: TGTGGAGGGGCAGGGACAGGGGGACGACACTACGAGCAGTACTTC. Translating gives CGGAGTGGRHYEQYF.

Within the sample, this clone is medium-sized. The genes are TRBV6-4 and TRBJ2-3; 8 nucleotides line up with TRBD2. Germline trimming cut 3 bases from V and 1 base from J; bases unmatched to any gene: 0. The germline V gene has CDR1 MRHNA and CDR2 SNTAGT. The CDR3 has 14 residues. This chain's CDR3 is CASSEAGGTDTQYF. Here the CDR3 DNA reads TGTGCCAGCAGTGAAGCGGGGGGCACAGATACGCAGTATTTT.

The CDR3 nucleotides read TGTGCCAGCAGTTTATCGCGGCGGGGGTTCGGCGGGGAGCTGTTTTTT. Translating it yields CASSLSRRGFGGELFF. The chain recombines TRBV27 with TRBJ2-2; 7 bases align to TRBD2. V lost 0 bases and J lost 7; bases outside the gene matches: 8. From germline, CDR1 is MNHEY and CDR2 SMNVEV (reference sequence). There are 16 residues in the CDR3.

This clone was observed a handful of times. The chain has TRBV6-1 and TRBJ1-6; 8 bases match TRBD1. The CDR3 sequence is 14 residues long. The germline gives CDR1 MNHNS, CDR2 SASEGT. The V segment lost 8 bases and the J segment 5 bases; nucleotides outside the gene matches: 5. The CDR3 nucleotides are TGTGCCAGCTACAACAGGGGGAATAATTCACCCCTCCACTTT. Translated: CASYNRGNNSPLHF.

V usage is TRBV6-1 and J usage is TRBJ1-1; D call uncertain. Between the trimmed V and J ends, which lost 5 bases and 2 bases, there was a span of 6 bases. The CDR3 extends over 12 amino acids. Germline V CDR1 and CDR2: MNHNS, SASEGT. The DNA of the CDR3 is TGTGCCAGCAGTACATACAACACTGAAGCTTTCTTT. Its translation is CASSTYNTEAFF.

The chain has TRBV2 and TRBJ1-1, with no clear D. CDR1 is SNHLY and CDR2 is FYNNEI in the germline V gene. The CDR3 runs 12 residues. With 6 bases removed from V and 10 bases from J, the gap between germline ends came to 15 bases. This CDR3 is CASSPGSHAAFF. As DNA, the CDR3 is TGTGCCAGCAGCCCCGGGTCGCACGCAGCTTTCTTT.

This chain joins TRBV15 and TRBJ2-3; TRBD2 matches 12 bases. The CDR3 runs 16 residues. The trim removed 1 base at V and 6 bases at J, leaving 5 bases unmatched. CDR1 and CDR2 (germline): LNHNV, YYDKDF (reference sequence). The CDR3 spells CATSRGTSGVTDTQYF. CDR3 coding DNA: TGTGCCACCAGCAGAGGGACTAGCGGGGTCACGGATACGCAGTATTTT.

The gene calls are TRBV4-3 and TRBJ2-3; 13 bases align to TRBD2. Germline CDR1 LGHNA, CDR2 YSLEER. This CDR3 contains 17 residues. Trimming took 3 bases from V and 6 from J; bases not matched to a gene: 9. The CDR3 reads CASSQRTSGGEADTQYF. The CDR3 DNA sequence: TGCGCCAGCAGCCAGAGGACTAGCGGGGGCGAGGCGGATACGCAGTATTTT.